This T cell receptor beta chain emerged from a study of T cell clonality in common variable immunodeficiency (dated by TCRdb to about 2015). CVID was diagnosed by standard criteria: serum IgG, IgA and/or IgM reduced below normal range, plus specific antibody deficiency. A total of fewer than 50 subjects (approximately 15 female and roughly 30 male; age range roughly 8 to 65 years, mean age around 40) were included in the CVID group. Both CVID patients and healthy controls were predominantly of Caucasian heritage. All CVID subjects had received replacement immunoglobulin therapy for at least one year at the time of study participation. No CVID subject was ill or taking immunomodulatory or immunosuppressive medication when blood was collected. Heparinized peripheral whole blood samples of roughly 5 to 8 ml were obtained from each donor. Genomic DNA from adults with common variable immune deficiency (CVID) and from healthy adult controls was used to sequence TCRbeta CDR3 repertoires. Diluted blood was density-centrifuged over Hypaque 1077 or Ficoll-Paque to isolate peripheral blood mononuclear cells. Genomic DNA was extracted from unsorted mononuclear cells by Qiagen column purification or by a centrifugation-based method.

This clone was detected many times. The antigen it binds to is not known. Read sequence stops 3 residues before the CDR3 end, and the germline J gene provides the missing end. Study-wide findings and limitations: CVID TCRbeta sequences were reported to have fewer deletions and N-nucleotide insertions and to lack highly modified clones with 13 or more V deletions. The authors noted that sequencing repertoires of T cell subpopulations would be needed to clarify what caused the increased clonality in CVID. CVID subjects shared fewer TCRbeta clones with each other than healthy controls did (p < 0.0001). TCRbeta clonality was higher in CVID subjects than in healthy controls (t-test p = 0.018), and the increase was most characteristic of about a third of subjects. Even though DNA input was the same, control samples had an average of about 89,000 unique sequences each, compared with about 32,000 in CVID samples. Correlations between repertoire features and clinical complications were limited by patient heterogeneity within the CVID cohort.

Ends trimmed: V by 5 bases, J by 5 bases; bases unmatched to a gene: 4. The germline V gene provides CDR1 SGHNT and CDR2 YENEEA. The CDR3 sequence holds 13 residues, the cysteine and phenylalanine included. The 30 bases shown cover part of the CDR3, and their frame starts at base 1. For sequencing input, CVID and control samples contributed equivalent amounts of genomic DNA. For every sample, a 60 bp segment covering the rearranged TCRbeta CDR3 region was amplified and then sequenced. The immunoSEQ assay, a bias-corrected multiplex PCR with high-throughput sequencing, was employed for TCRbeta amplification. As for how the authors treated the data: Every unique nucleotide sequence was considered a clone and was annotated with V, D and J genes, copy number and frequency. Sequences were labeled productive if in frame, and non-productive if out of frame or containing stop codons. As previously described, Shannon's entropy was used to calculate clonality. Mean CDR3 Kyte-Doolittle hydropathy was derived from the predicted amino acid sequences of productive clones. Hierarchical clustering of scaled V gene usage was performed with the R hclust function using Manhattan distance and complete linkage. Sharing of clones by CDR3 amino acid sequence was evaluated by resampling 12 repertoires per group over 100 rounds. The repertoires were searched for about 68 published EBV-specific TCRbeta sequences and fewer than 250 published CMV-specific TCRbeta sequences. A couple of CVID samples yielding fewer than 10,000 sequences were excluded from analysis, leaving some 40 CVID repertoires. TCRdb provides this immuneACCESS table in a form limited to in-frame rearrangements. Some clones are lacking; in checked studies, under half of them reflect an unresolved V gene, and why the rest are absent is not known. Clonal size and the V and J genes are those of that table, whereas D and trimming came from the DNA. This sample shows fewer than 40,000 clones, and none of them turns up only once. The ten largest clones add up to around 6.9% of the sample.

The chain joins TRBV11-3 to TRBJ2-5; a stretch of 8 junction bases matches TRBD2. The source material was peripheral blood mononuclear cells. The source is a human donor with common variable immunodeficiency. The CDR3 region: CASSRTGGETQYF. The CDR3 bases that were read are TGTGCCAGCAGCCGGACGGGGGGGGAGACC.